Below, one T cell receptor (beta chain) is given with its context. Its target is unknown. As processed by the authors: ImmunoSEQ supplied junction-only sequences lacking quality scores, so filtering was different. Data came from immunoSEQ multiplex PCR; TCRdb stores just in-frame clones and leaves some out. V and J calls and clone size come straight from that table; D and trimming were deduced from the DNA. The data contain some 1,600,000 clones, under 99% of them singletons. It was into CD45RA+ naive and CD45RA-negative memory subsets that the CD4+ cells were split. The data originate from a study of shared clonotypes between healthy human individuals. General study findings and limits: Larger richness was generally estimated for naive than memory subsets.

Trimming at V came to 3 bases and at J to 6 bases, leaving 10 bases not matched to a gene. The CDR3 totals 16 residues. CDR1 and CDR2 (germline): LNHDA, SQIVND (reference sequence). Source material: naive CD4+ T cells sorted from blood. Subset of the sample: CD45RA+ positively selected. The clonotype originates from a man aged 30 to 39 in good health. The chain is built from TRBV19 and TRBJ1-5, with 8 bases identical to TRBD1. The CDR3 DNA sequence: TGTGCCAGTAGTATTCCCGGGACAGGCGGGAGTCAGCCCCAGCATTTT. Protein: CASSIPGTGGSQPQHF.